The T cell receptor (beta chain) under discussion was sequenced for a study of blood T cell repertoires in COVID-19. Study as a whole: The United States, Italy and Spain provided the acute and convalescent COVID-19 samples. T cells, B-cell-depleted T cells, or PBMCs supplied cDNA or gDNA.

As originally analysed: Nucleated cell counts were estimated from reference gene primer amplification. Clones were sequenced by immunoSEQ multiplex PCR, and TCRdb holds only the in-frame ones, with some missing. The DNA gave D and trimming, while V, J and clone size come from that table. This table holds about 43,000 clones, about nine tenths found once. V shed 5 bases, J shed 7 bases, and the junction held 10 bases outside the gene matches. CDR1 SGHNT and CDR2 YENEEA come from the germline V gene. This CDR3 is 15 amino acids long. The chain is built from TRBV11-3 and TRBJ2-7; TRBD2 aligns across 11 bases. The sample was peripheral blood. The receptor's source is a woman of 80 years or more with active COVID-19. The CDR3: CASSPRLAGIREQYF. The DNA of the CDR3 is TGTGCCAGCAGCCCCAGACTAGCGGGGATTAGAGAGCAGTACTTC. Using reference TRBV11-3 and TRBJ2-7 for the parts outside the CDR3, the full variable domain is EAGVVQSPRYKIIEKKQPVAFWCNPISGHNTLYWYLQNLGQGPELLIRYENEEAVDDSQLPKDRFSAERLKGVDSTLKIQPAELGDSAVYLCASSPRLAGIREQYFGPGTRLTVT.